This TCR beta chain was documented in a study of T cells in tuberculosis. At the level of the study: Sequenced TCRs come from CD1B-GMM tetramer-binding T cells.

Cells were sorted from thawed PBMC rested overnight and stained with GMM-loaded CD1B tetramer, viability dye and anti-CD3. The CD1B tetramers carried C32 glucose monomycolate purified from Rhodococcus equi. PBMC for tetramer sorting were first depleted of CD14-expressing monocytes. Tetramer-negative cells, about 94,000 per donor, were also sorted. No alpha-beta pairing information exists for these sequences. Some clones are missing from TCRdb's copy, which holds only in-frame ones; the method was immunoSEQ multiplex PCR. The sample has 85,000 to 100,000 clones; more than 75% are singletons. This CDR3 has 17 amino acids. Trimming cost V 4 bases and J 9 bases; bases outside gene matches: 13. CDR1 is SGDLS and CDR2 is YYNGEE in the germline V gene.

The chain is built from TRBV9 and TRBJ2-1; 13 nucleotides match TRBD2. The receptor's source is an adult woman with latent tuberculosis. Sequencing was carried out using CD1b-GMM tetramer-negative cells sorted from PBMCs. The CDR3 bases are TGTGCCAGCAGCCCGACTTTGGGACTAGCGGGGCTACGTGAGCAGTTCTTC. As protein: CASSPTLGLAGLREQFF.